This T cell receptor beta chain was sequenced during a study of control samples from healthy donors and cancer patients. TCRdb's copy holds only in-frame clones and misses some; the assay was immunoSEQ multiplex PCR. The table lists over 150,000 clones, approximately 94% of them singletons. Trimming stripped 8 bases from V and 5 bases from J, with 12 bases between. This CDR3 comprises 12 residues. The germline V gene has CDR1 SNHLY and CDR2 FYNNEI. The rearrangement links TRBV2 to TRBJ2-5; D uncertain. Sequencing input: blood. The TCR was taken from a man under 40 in good health. CDR3 sequence: CASEAVRETQYF. CDR3 bases: TGTGCCAGCGAGGCAGTCCGGGAGACCCAGTACTTC.